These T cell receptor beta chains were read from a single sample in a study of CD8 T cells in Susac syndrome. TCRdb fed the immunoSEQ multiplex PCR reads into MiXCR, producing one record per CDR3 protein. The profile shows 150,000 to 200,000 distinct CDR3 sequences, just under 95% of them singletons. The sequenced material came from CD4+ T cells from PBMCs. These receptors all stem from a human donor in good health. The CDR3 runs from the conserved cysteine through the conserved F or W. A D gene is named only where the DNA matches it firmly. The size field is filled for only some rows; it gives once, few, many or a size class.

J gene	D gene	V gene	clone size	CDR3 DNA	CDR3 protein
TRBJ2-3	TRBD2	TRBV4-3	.	TGCGCCAGCAGCCAAGATCCCGGGGGGGGTCGCACAGATACGCAGTATTTT	CASSQDPGGGRTDTQYF
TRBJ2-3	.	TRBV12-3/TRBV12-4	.	TGTGCCAGCAGTTTTAATCCGGGTTCAGATACGCAGTATTTT	CASSFNPGSDTQYF
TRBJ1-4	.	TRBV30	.	TGTGCCTGGAGTGTACAGCAGTACGAAAAACTGTTTTTT	CAWSVQQYEKLFF
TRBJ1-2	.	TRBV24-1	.	TGTGCCACCAGTGACAAGAACCATGGCTACACCTTC	CATSDKNHGYTF
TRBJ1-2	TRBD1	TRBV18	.	TGTGCCAGCTCACCACCGTCGACAGGGTATGGCGGCTACACCTTC	CASSPPSTGYGGYTF
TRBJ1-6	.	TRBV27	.	TGTGCCAGCAGTCCGCGGCGGGGGTTGAATTCACCCCTCCACTTT	CASSPRRGLNSPLHF
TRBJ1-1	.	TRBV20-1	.	TGCAGTGCTAGAAGCGGTCAAATCACTGAAGCTTTCTTT	CSARSGQITEAFF
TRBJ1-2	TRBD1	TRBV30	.	TGTGCCTGGAGGGGCCAGGGGGTGCATGGCTACACCTTC	CAWRGQGVHGYTF
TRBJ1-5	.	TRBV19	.	TGTGCCAGTAGTATTTTAGGGCCGGGGCAGCCCCAGCATTTT	CASSILGPGQPQHF
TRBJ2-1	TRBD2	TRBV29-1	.	TGCAGCGTCCTTGGGGCGGGGGGGCCATACAATGAGCAGTTCTTC	CSVLGAGGPYNEQFF
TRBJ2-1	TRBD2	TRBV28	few	TGTGCCAGCAGCCAAGGGACTAGCGGATACAATGAGCAGTTCTTC	CASSQGTSGYNEQFF
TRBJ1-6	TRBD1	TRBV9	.	TGTGCCAGCAGCGAAGGACAGGCCAATAATTCACCCCTCCACTTT	CASSEGQANNSPLHF
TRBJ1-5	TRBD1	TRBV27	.	TGTGCCAGCAGTTTGTATCAGGGGGCACAGCCCCAGCATTTT	CASSLYQGAQPQHF
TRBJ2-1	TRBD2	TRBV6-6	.	TGTGCCAGCAGCTACCGGGACTACCTCTTC	CASSYRDYLF
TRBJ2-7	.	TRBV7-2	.	TGTGCCAGCAGCCCAATCGCCGGGTACGAGCAGTACTTC	CASSPIAGYEQYF
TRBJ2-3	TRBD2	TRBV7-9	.	TGTGCCAGCAGCCCTGGGACTAGCGGTAGCACAGATACGCAGTATTTT	CASSPGTSGSTDTQYF
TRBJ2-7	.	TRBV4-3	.	TGCGCCAGCAGCCCTATCGCGGATGCCTACGAGCAGTACTTC	CASSPIADAYEQYF
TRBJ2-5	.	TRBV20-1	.	TGCAGTGCTCGAACCCCAGGCCGGGAGACCCAGTACTTC	CSARTPGRETQYF
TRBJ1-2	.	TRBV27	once	TGTGCCAGCAGTTTACATTTTCAGGGAGACTATGGCTACACCTTC	CASSLHFQGDYGYTF
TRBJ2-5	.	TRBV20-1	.	TGCAGTGCTAGCCCAGGGAGAGAGACCCAGTACTTC	CSASPGRETQYF
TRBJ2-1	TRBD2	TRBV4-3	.	TGCGCCAGCAGCCAAGTCTCGGGACTAGACAATGAGCAGTTCTTC	CASSQVSGLDNEQFF
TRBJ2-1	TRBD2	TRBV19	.	TGTGCCAGTAGTATTCAAGCGGGGGCCAATGAGCAGTTCTTC	CASSIQAGANEQFF
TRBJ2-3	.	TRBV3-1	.	TGTGCCAGCAGCCACCACTCTAACACAGATACGCAGTATTTT	CASSHHSNTDTQYF
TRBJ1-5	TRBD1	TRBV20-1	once	TGCAGTGCCCTCACGGGAACAGGGGGGAATCAGCCCCAGCATTTT	CSALTGTGGNQPQHF
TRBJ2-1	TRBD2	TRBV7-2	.	TGTGCCAGCACCTTTGACCGGGGGGGCGGCTACAATGAGCAGTTCTTC	CASTFDRGGGYNEQFF
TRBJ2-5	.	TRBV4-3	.	TGCGCCAGCAGCCAACTTGGACTGTCCGGGACCCAGTACTTC	CASSQLGLSGTQYF
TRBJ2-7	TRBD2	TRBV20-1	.	TGCAGTGCTAGAGGGACCTCCGGGAGGAGCTCCTACGAGCAGTACTTC	CSARGTSGRSSYEQYF
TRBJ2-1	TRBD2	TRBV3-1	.	TGTGCCAGCAGCCAACCGGGACTACCTGCGGCTGAGCAGTTCTTC	CASSQPGLPAAEQFF
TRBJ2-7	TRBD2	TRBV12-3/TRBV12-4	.	TGTGCCAGCAGCCCGGGACTAGTCCACGAGCAGTACTTC	CASSPGLVHEQYF
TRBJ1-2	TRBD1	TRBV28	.	TGTGCCAGCAGAAGACAGGGGGCGAGCTATGGCTACACCTTC	CASRRQGASYGYTF
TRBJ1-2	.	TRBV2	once	TGTGCCAGCAGTGGCCGGGCACCCTATGGCTACACCTTC	CASSGRAPYGYTF
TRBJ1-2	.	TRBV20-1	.	TGCAGTGCTGTTCAGTCCTATGGCTACACCTTC	CSAVQSYGYTF
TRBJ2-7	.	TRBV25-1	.	TGTGCCGTCTCACGCTCCTACGAGCAGTACTTC	CAVSRSYEQYF
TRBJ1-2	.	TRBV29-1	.	TGCAGCGTTGGTTCAGCCGGGGGTACGAGCTATGGCTACACCTTC	CSVGSAGGTSYGYTF
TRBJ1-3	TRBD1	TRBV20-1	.	TGCAGTGCTCTACGGACAGGGGGAAACACCATATATTTT	CSALRTGGNTIYF
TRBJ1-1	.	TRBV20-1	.	TGCAGTGCTACTTCAGGGGTAAGGACTGAAGCTTTCTTT	CSATSGVRTEAFF
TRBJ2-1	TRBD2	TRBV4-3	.	TGCGCCAGCAGCCAGTTCTCGGTACTAGCGGCCAATGAGCAGTTCTTC	CASSQFSVLAANEQFF
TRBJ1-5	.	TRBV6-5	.	TGTGCCAGCATGGGGCTGGGTAGCAATCAGCCCCAGCATTTT	CASMGLGSNQPQHF
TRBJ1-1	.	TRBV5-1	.	TGCGCCAGCAAGATACAGAGGAACACTGAAGCTTTCTTT	CASKIQRNTEAFF
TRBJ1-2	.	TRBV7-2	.	TGTGCCAGCAGCCCGATTAGTAACTATGGCTACACCTTC	CASSPISNYGYTF
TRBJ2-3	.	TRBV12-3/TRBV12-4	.	TGTGCCAGCAGTGACATGGCTAGTTGGGATACGCAGTATTTT	CASSDMASWDTQYF
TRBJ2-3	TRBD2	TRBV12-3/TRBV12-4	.	TGTGCCAGCAGTTTCTCTGGACTAGTGTTCGCAGATACGCAGTATTTT	CASSFSGLVFADTQYF
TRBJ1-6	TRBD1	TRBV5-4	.	TGTGCCAGCAGCCGGGGGTTCGGGACAGATAATTCACCCCTCCACTTT	CASSRGFGTDNSPLHF
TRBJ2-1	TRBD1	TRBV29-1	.	TGCAGCGTTGAAGTACGAGGGGGCTTCTACAATGAGCAGTTCTTC	CSVEVRGGFYNEQFF
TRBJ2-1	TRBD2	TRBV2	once	TGTGCCAGCAGAGCGGGGATCTTCAATGAGCAGTTCTTC	CASRAGIFNEQFF
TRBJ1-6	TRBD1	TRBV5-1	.	TGCGCCAGCAGCTTGGGAGACAGGGAGGGGAATTCACCCCTCCACTTT	CASSLGDREGNSPLHF
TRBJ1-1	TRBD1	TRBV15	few	TGTGCCACCAGCAGGGACAGGGTCGGTGAAGCTTTCTTT	CATSRDRVGEAFF
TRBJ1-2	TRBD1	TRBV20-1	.	TGCAGTGCTAGCCACCGGGACAGGTGGAACTATGGCTACACCTTC	CSASHRDRWNYGYTF
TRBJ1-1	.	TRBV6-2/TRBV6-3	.	TGTGCCAGCAGGCTAACAAGGAACACTGAAGCTTTCTTT	CASRLTRNTEAFF
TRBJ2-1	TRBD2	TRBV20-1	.	TGCAGTGCCCAAACTAGCGGCTACAATGAGCAGTTCTTC	CSAQTSGYNEQFF
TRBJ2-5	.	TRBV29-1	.	TGCAGCGTTGATTTGGGGGAAGAGACCCAGTACTTC	CSVDLGEETQYF
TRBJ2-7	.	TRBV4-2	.	TGTGCCAGCAGCCAAAACAGGGAAGAGCAGTACTTC	CASSQNREEQYF
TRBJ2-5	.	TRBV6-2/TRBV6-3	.	TGTGCCAGCAGTTACTCCACGGAACAAGAGACCCAGTACTTC	CASSYSTEQETQYF
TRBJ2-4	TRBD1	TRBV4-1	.	TGCGCCAGCAGCCAAGTAAGGGACAGTAAAAACATTCAGTACTTC	CASSQVRDSKNIQYF
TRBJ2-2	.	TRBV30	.	TGTGCCTGGAGAAGTCGCGCGAACACCGGGGAGCTGTTTTTT	CAWRSRANTGELFF
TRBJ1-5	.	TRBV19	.	TGTGCCAGTAGTATAAGCGCGGAGGTCCCCCACAATCAGCCCCAGCATTTT	CASSISAEVPHNQPQHF
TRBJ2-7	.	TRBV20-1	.	TGCAGTGCTAGACGGAGGCAAGGCTACGAGCAGTACTTC	CSARRRQGYEQYF
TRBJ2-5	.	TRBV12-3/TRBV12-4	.	TGTGCCAGCAGTTCCAGCTCTGGCCAAGAGACCCAGTACTTC	CASSSSSGQETQYF